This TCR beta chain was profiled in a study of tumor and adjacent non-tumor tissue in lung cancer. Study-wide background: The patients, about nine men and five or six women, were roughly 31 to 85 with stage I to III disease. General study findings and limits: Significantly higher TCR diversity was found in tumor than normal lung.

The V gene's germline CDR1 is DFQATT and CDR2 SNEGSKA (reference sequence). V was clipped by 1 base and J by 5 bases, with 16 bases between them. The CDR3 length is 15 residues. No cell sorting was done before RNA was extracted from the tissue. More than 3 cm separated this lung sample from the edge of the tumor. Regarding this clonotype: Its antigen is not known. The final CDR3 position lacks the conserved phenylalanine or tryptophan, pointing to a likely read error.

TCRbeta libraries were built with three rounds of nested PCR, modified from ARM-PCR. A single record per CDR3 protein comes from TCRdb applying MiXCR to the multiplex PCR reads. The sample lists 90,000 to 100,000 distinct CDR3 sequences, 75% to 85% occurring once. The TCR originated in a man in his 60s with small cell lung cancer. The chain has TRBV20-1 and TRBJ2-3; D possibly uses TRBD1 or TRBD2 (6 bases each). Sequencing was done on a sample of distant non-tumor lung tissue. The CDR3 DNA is TGCAGTGCTAGAGTTGGGACGGGGGCGGGAGATACGCAGTATCTT. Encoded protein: CSARVGTGAGDTQYL.